Presented here are 13 T cell receptor beta chains from one specimen sequenced in a study of T cells in Graves' hyperthyroidism and ophthalmopathy. TCR beta CDR3 regions were amplified from RNA. Initially, a first-round RT-PCR of the TCR CDR3 employed the HTBI primer set. TCRdb independently ran MiXCR on the multiplex PCR reads; one entry per CDR3 protein. The table has roughly 510,000 distinct CDR3 sequences, under 25% seen once; the top ten hold more than 20%. Sequenced sample: blood. All receptors derive from a young man with Graves' hyperthyroidism.

Many counts were recorded for this clonotype. The chain combines TRBV10-3 with TRBJ1-2, with D perhaps matching TRBD1 (5 bases). Germline V CDR1 and CDR2: ENHRY, SYGVKD. The CDR3 sequence is 16 residues long. Trimming shortened V by 5 bases and J by 4 bases, and 20 bases separated the two germline ends. Here the CDR3 DNA reads TGTGCCATCAGTTCCCCCGGGACGGGATGGGGCTATGGCTACACCTTC. It encodes CAISSPGTGWGYGYTF.

In its sample, this clonotype was seen many times. V and J are TRBV28 and TRBJ1-5; D is unresolved. Germline lookup yields CDR1 MDHEN and CDR2 SYDVKM. V dropped 3 bases and J dropped 7 bases, with 13 bases sitting between them. The CDR3 spans 14 residues. This CDR3 reads CASSFADVEQPQHF. The CDR3 bases are TGTGCCAGCAGTTTTGCAGATGTTGAACAGCCCCAGCATTTT.

This clonotype was detected a few times. This chain connects TRBV27 to TRBJ1-1; 8 bases line up with TRBD1. With 4 bases clipped from V and 4 bases from J, the junction kept 11 bases outside the gene matches. From germline, CDR1 is MNHEY and CDR2 SMNVEV (reference sequence). This CDR3 contains 16 residues. CDR3 residues: CASSYHDRGLSTEAFF. Written as DNA, the CDR3 is TGTGCCAGCAGTTATCACGACAGGGGATTGAGCACTGAAGCTTTCTTT.

The chain has TRBV30 and TRBJ1-5; possibly TRBD1 for D (6 bases). The CDR3 spans 13 residues. V lost 1 base to trimming and J lost 6 bases, with 10 bases between them. Germline CDR1 reads GTSNPN; CDR2 reads SVGIG (reference sequence). CDR3 residues: CAWSEQGFQPQHF. The CDR3 DNA follows: TGTGCCTGGAGTGAACAGGGCTTTCAGCCCCAGCATTTT. Filled out from reference TRBV30 and TRBJ1-5, the complete variable domain reads SQTIHQWPATLVQPVGSPLSLECTVEGTSNPNLYWYRQAAGRGLQLLFYSVGIGQISSEVPQNLSASRPQDRQFILSSKKLLLSDSGFYLCAWSEQGFQPQHFGDGTRLSIL.

This chain connects TRBV6-2 or TRBV6-3 to TRBJ1-6, with D uncertain. The length of the CDR3 is 17 residues. V lost 4 bases, J lost 5 bases, and 18 bases lay in between. Germline V gene sequence: CDR1 MNHEY, CDR2 SVGEGT. The CDR3 is CASSSPRLRANNSPLHF. CDR3 nucleotides: TGTGCCAGCAGTTCCCCCCGACTCCGGGCCAATAATTCACCCCTCCACTTT.

This clonotype was recorded at least ten times. This chain joins TRBV7-8 and TRBJ1-5; D unclear. This CDR3 region has 13 residues. CDR1 and CDR2 (germline): SGHVS, FQNEAQ. V was cut by 0 bases and J by 7 bases, with 7 bases left in between. The CDR3: CASSLAREQPQHF. In DNA form, the CDR3 reads TGTGCCAGCAGCTTAGCCCGGGAACAGCCCCAGCATTTT.

In its sample, this clonotype was seen many times. The chain carries TRBV4-1 and TRBJ2-5, with no clear D. The V and J ends lost 1 base and 4 bases respectively, with 7 bases between them. Germline CDR1 MGHRA, CDR2 YSYEKL. The CDR3 runs 13 residues. The CDR3 DNA sequence: TGCGCCAGCAGCCAAGTCAGTCGAGAGACCCAGTACTTC. Translating gives CASSQVSRETQYF.

The chain links TRBV6-5 to TRBJ2-5; TRBD2 matches 16 bases. J lost 5 bases, V lost 2 bases, and 5 bases had no gene match. The germline gives CDR1 MNHEY, CDR2 SVGAGI. This CDR3 region has 17 residues. The CDR3 coding sequence is TGTGCCAGCAGTTACGGGACTAGCGGGGGGGCTCGGGAGACCCAGTACTTC. As protein: CASSYGTSGGARETQYF.

The V gene is TRBV29-1, the J gene TRBJ1-2; 7 nucleotides align to TRBD1. Losses at the gene ends were 0 bases for V and 5 bases for J; bases not matched to a gene: 12. Germline values: CDR1 SQVTM, CDR2 ANQGSEA. The length of the CDR3 is 16 residues. CDR3 coding DNA: TGCAGCGTTGAAGATTCGGAGGCAGGGGGATTTTATGGCTACACCTTC. Residues: CSVEDSEAGGFYGYTF.

This clonotype appeared a few times. CDR3 loop: CSARDLYGGRTGFSNQPQHF. Written as DNA, the CDR3 is TGCAGTGCTAGAGATCTCTATGGGGGGAGGACGGGGTTTAGCAATCAGCCCCAGCATTTT. This rearrangement joins TRBV20-1 to TRBJ1-5; TRBD1 might be the D (5 bases). The length of the CDR3 is 20 residues. Per germline, CDR1 DFQATT and CDR2 SNEGSKA (reference sequence). Trimming left V 0 bases short and J 0 bases short, with 24 bases between.

This clonotype was seen repeatedly, ten times or more. The chain recombines TRBV28 with TRBJ1-1, with D maybe TRBD1 (5 bases). Trimming left V 11 bases short and J 7 bases short, with 14 bases between. Per germline, CDR1 MDHEN and CDR2 SYDVKM. This CDR3 spans 11 amino acids. The CDR3 loop is CAASGGGEAFF. The DNA of the CDR3 is TGTGCCGCCTCCGGGGGGGGTGAAGCTTTCTTT.

With regard to this clonotype: A much larger clone is a single base away; this may be a read error. The chain couples TRBV28 to TRBJ2-6; possible D gene TRBD1, 6 bases. The germline V gene encodes CDR1 MDHEN and CDR2 SYDVKM. Trimming pared 6 bases from V and 2 bases from J, leaving 20 bases between. The CDR3 is 18 residues long. CDR3 in DNA: TGTGCCAGCAGGCCTTTTCGGAACGAGGGGGCTGGGGCCAACGTCCTGACTTTC. Amino acids: CASRPFRNEGAGANVLTF.

The genes are TRBV10-3 and TRBJ1-2; D may be TRBD1 (6 bases). CDR3 length equals 17 residues. The germline V gene has CDR1 ENHRY and CDR2 SYGVKD. Trimming took 0 bases from V and 4 from J, leaving 18 bases between them. DNA of the CDR3: TGTGCCATCAGTGAGTCCGGCGGGGGGCCCATAGGCTATGGCTACACCTTC. Translating gives CAISESGGGPIGYGYTF.